This T cell receptor (beta chain) appears in the sequencing data of a study of identifying expanded T cells in peripheral blood. No infections or other immune events were documented during collection. Germline V gene sequence: CDR1 MGHRA, CDR2 YSYEKL. V was clipped by 4 bases and J by 1 base; unmatched bases: 3. This CDR3 is built from 14 residues. This table comes from immunoSEQ multiplex PCR, and its TCRdb copy is limited to in-frame clones, with some not included. This sample has tens of thousands of clones, with roughly 86% found just once. This receptor was identified in a person aged 18 to 70 in good health. Sequencing was carried out using blood. This chain links TRBV4-1 with TRBJ2-7; 8 bases match TRBD1. The CDR3 nucleotides read TGCGCCAGCAGCCTCGGGACAGGTTCCTACGAGCAGTACTTC. It codes for CASSLGTGSYEQYF.